This paragraph covers one T cell receptor (beta chain) sequence. PCR amplification relied on 60 Vbeta primers (plus 13 Jbeta primers). Measured with immunoSEQ multiplex PCR; TCRdb has only the in-frame clones, and not every one. The sample lists 70,000 to 95,000 clones; 60% to 80% were seen once. Regarding donors, all were healthy bone marrow donors. The data were taken from a study of cytomegalovirus exposure and HLA in healthy donors. This CDR3 region has 15 residues. Sequencing was done on a sample of PBMCs. This TCR was recovered from a man in his forties in good health and CMV-seronegative. This chain joins TRBV21-1 and TRBJ2-7; the listed D gene, TRBD2, was not tested against the DNA. TRBV21-1 is shown as a pseudogene. The CDR3 region has the DNA TGTGCCAGCAGCGTGGGACTATGCTTCCGGGACGAGCAGTACTTC. Protein product: CASSVGLCFRDEQYF.